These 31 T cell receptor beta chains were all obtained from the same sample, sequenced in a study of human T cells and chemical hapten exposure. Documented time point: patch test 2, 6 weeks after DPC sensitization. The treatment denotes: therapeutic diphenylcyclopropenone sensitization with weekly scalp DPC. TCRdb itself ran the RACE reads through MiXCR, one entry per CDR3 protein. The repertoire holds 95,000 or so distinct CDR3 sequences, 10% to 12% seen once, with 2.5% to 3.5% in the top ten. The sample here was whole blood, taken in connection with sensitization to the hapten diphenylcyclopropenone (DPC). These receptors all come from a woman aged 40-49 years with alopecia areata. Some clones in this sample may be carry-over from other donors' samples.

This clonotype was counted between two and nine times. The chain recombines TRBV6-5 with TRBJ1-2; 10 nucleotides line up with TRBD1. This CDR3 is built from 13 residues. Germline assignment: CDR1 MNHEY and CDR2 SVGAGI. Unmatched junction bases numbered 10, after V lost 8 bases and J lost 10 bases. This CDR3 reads CASSTHGTGVYTF. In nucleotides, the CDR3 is TGTGCCAGCTCTACTCACGGGACAGGGGTCTACACCTTC.

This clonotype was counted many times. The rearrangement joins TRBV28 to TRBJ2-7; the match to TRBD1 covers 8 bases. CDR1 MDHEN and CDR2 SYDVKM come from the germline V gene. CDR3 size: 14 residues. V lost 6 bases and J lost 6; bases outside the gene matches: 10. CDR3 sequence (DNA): TGTGCCAGCAGGGATTACAGGGGGTTGGGCGAGCAGTACTTC. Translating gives CASRDYRGLGEQYF.

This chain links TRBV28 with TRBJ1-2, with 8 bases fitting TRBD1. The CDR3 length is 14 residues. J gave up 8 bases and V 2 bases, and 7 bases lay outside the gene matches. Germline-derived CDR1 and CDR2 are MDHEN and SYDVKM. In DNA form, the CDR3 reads TGTGCCAGCAGTTTAGTCGCAGGGGGCCGGGGCTACACCTTC. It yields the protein CASSLVAGGRGYTF.

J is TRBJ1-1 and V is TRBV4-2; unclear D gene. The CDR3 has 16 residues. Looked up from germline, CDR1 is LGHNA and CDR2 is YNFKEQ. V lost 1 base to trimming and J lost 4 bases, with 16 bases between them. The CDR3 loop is CASSQVRGDLGTEAFF. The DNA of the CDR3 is TGTGCCAGCAGCCAAGTCCGCGGCGATTTGGGCACTGAAGCTTTCTTT.

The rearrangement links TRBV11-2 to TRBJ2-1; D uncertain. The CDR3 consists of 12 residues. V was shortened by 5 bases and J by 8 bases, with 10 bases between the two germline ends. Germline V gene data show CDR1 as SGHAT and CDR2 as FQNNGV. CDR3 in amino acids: CASSPDRYEQFF. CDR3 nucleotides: TGTGCCAGCAGCCCAGACCGCTATGAGCAGTTCTTC.

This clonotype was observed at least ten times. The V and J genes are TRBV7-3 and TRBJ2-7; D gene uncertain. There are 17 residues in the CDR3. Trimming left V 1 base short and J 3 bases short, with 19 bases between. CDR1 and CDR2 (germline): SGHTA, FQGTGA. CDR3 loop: CASSLMVGQPYFYEQYF. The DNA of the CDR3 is TGTGCCAGCAGCTTAATGGTAGGCCAGCCCTATTTCTACGAGCAGTACTTC.

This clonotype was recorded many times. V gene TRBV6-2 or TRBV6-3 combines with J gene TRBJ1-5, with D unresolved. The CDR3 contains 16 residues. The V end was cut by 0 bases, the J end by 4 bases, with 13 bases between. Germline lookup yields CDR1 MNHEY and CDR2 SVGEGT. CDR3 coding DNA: TGTGCCAGCAGTTACTCGCCCCAGCCAGCAAATCAGCCCCAGCATTTT. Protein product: CASSYSPQPANQPQHF.

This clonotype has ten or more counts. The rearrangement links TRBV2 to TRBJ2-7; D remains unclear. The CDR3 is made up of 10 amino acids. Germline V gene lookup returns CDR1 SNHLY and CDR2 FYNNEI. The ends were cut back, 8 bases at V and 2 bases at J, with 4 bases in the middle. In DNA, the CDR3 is TGTGCCAGCCGAGCCTACGAGCAGTACTTC. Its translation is CASRAYEQYF.

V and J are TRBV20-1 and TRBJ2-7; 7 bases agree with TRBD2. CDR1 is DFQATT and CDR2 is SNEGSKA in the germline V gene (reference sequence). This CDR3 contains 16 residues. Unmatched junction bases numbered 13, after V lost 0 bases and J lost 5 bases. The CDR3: CSARDLGGLVKHEQYF. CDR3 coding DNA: TGCAGTGCTAGAGATCTAGGCGGACTAGTAAAGCACGAGCAGTACTTC.

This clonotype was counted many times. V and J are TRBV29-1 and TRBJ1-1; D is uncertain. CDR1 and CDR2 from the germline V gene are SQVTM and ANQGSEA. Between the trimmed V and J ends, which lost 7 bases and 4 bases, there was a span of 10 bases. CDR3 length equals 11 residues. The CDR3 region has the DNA TGCAGCGAGCACTCAAGCACTGAAGCTTTCTTT. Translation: CSEHSSTEAFF. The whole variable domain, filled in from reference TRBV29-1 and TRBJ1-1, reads SAVISQKPSRDICQRGTSLTIQCQVDSQVTMMFWYRQQPGQSLTLIATANQGSEATYESGFVIDKFPISRPNLTFSTLTVSNMSPEDSSIYLCSEHSSTEAFFGQGTRLTVV.

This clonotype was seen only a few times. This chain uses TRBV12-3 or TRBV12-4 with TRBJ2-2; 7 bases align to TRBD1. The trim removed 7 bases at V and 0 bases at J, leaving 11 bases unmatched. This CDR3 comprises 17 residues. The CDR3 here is CASILTLGGTNTGELFF. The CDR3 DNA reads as TGTGCCAGCATCTTGACCCTAGGGGGCACGAACACCGGGGAGCTGTTTTTT.

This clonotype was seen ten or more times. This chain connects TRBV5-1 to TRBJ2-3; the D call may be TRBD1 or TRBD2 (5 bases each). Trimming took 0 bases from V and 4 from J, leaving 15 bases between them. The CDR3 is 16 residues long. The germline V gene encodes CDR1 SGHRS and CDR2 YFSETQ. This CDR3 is CASSLGDRLIADTQYF. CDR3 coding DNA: TGCGCCAGCAGCTTGGGGGACCGTCTCATCGCAGATACGCAGTATTTT.

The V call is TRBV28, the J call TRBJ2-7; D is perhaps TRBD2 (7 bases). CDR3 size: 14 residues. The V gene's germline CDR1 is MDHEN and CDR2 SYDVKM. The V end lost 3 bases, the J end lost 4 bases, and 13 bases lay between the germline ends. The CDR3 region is CASSFGGAKYEQYF. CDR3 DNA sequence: TGTGCCAGCAGTTTTGGGGGGGCGAAGTACGAGCAGTACTTC.

The CDR3 is CASTQLHEQYF. CDR3 nucleotide sequence: TGTGCCAGCACCCAACTTCACGAGCAGTACTTC. The V call is TRBV6-2 or TRBV6-3, the J call TRBJ2-7; D not certain. Germline V lookup: CDR1 MNHEY, CDR2 SVGEGT. The CDR3 extends over 11 amino acids. V was shortened by 7 bases and J by 5 bases, with 9 bases between the two germline ends.

The CDR3, as DNA: TGTGCCAGCAGTCAACCCCGGGCAGCAAACATGAACACTGAAGCTTTCTTT. Its protein is CASSQPRAANMNTEAFF. The V and J genes are TRBV6-2 or TRBV6-3 and TRBJ1-1; D not certain. This CDR3 is 17 amino acids long. The V and J ends lost 5 bases and 0 bases respectively, with 19 bases between them. CDR1 and CDR2 from the germline V gene are MNHEY and SVGEGT.

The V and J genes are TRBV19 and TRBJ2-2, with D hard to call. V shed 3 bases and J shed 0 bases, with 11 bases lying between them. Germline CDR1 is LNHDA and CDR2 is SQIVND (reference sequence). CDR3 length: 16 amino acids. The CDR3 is CASSIRRLANTGELFF. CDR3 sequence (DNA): TGTGCCAGTAGTATTAGGCGCCTCGCGAACACCGGGGAGCTGTTTTTT. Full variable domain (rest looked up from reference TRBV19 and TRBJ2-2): DGGITQSPKYLFRKEGQNVTLSCEQNLNHDAMYWYRQDPGQGLRLIYYSQIVNDFQKGDIAEGYSVSREKKESFPLTVTSAQKNPTAFYLCASSIRRLANTGELFFGEGSRLTVL.

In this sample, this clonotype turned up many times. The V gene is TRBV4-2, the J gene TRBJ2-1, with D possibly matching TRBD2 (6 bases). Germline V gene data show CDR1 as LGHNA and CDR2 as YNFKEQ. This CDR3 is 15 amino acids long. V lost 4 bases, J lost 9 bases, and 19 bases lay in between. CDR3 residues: CASSRPTREGTEQFF. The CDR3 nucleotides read TGTGCCAGCAGCCGACCGACTAGGGAAGGTACTGAGCAGTTCTTC.

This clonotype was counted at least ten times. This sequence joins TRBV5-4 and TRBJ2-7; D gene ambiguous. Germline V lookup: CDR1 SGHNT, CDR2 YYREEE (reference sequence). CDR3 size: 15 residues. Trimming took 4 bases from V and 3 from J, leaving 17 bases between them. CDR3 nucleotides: TGTGCCAGCAGCGGAGTGGGGTCGGAGCACTACGAGCAGTACTTC. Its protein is CASSGVGSEHYEQYF. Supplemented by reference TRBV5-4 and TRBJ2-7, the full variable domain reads ETGVTQSPTHLIKTRGQQVTLRCSSQSGHNTVSWYQQALGQGPQFIFQYYREEENGRGNFPPRFSGLQFPNYSSELNVNALELDDSALYLCASSGVGSEHYEQYFGPGTRLTVT.

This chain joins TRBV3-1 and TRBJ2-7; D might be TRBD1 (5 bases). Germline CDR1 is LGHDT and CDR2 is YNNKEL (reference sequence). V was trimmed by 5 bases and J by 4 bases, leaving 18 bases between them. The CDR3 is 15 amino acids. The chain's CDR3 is CASSSDQGMFYEQYF. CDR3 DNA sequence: TGTGCCAGCAGCTCGGATCAGGGCATGTTTTACGAGCAGTACTTC.

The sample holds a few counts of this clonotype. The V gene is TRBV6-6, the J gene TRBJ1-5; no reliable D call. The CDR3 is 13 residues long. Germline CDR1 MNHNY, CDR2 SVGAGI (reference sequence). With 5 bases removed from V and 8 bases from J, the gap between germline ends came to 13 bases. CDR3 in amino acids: CASSDNPSEPQHF. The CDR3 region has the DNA TGTGCCAGCAGTGACAATCCCTCGGAGCCCCAGCATTTT.

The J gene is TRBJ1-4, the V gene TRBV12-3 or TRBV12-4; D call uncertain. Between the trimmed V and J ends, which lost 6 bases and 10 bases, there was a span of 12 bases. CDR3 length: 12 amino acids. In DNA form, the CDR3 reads TGTGCCAGCAGCCCCGACTGGGGAAAACTGTTTTTT. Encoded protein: CASSPDWGKLFF.

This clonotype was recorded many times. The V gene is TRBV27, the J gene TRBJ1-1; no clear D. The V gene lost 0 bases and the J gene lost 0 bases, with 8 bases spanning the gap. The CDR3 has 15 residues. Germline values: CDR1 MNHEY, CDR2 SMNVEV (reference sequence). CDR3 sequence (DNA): TGTGCCAGCAGTTTATCTGGCAGCCTGAACACTGAAGCTTTCTTT. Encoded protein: CASSLSGSLNTEAFF.

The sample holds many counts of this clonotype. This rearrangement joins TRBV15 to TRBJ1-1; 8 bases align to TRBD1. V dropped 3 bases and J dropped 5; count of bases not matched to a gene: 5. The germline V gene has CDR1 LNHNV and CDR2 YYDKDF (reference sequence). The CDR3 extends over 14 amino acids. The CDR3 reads CATSSGTGGTEAFF. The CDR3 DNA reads TGTGCCACCAGCAGCGGGACAGGTGGGACTGAAGCTTTCTTT.

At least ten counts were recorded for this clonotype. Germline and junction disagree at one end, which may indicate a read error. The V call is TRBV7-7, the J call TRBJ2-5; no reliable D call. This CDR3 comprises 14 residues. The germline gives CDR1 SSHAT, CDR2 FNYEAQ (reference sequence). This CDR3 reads CASSPLDYQETQYF. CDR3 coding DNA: TGTGCTAGCAGTCCTCTCGACTACCAAGAGACCCAGTACTTC.

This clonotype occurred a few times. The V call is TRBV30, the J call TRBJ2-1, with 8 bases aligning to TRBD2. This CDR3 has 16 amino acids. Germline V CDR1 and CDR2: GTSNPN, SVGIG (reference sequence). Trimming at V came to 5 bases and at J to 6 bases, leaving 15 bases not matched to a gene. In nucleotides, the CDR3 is TGTGCCTGGGGAAAGCGGGAGCGGACTCGAGGCAATGAGCAGTTCTTC. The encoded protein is CAWGKRERTRGNEQFF.

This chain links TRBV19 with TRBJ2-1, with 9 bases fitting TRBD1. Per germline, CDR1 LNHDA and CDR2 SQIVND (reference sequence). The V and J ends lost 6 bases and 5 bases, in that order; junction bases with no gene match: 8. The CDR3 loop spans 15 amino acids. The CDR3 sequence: CASRNRGQVNNEQFF. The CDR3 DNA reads TGTGCCAGTAGGAACAGGGGGCAAGTGAACAATGAGCAGTTCTTC.

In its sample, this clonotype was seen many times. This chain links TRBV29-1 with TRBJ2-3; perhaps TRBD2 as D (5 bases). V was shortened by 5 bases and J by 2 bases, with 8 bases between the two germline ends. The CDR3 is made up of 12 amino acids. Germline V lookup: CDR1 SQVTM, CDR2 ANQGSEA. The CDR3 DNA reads TGCAGCGTTCTGGACTCCACAGATACGCAGTATTTT. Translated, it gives CSVLDSTDTQYF.

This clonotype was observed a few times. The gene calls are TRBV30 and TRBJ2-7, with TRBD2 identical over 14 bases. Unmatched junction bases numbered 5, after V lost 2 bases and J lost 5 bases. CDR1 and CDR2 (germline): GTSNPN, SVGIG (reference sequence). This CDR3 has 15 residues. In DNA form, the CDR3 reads TGTGCCTGGAGTCCTGGGACTAGCGGGAGTAACGAGCAGTACTTC. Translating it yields CAWSPGTSGSNEQYF.

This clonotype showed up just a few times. The CDR3 DNA follows: TGTGCCAGCAAGTTTGGGACAGGGGTGTTCGACGAGCAGTACTTC. Its translation is CASKFGTGVFDEQYF. This chain connects TRBV2 to TRBJ2-7, with 10 positions matching TRBD1. Germline V lookup: CDR1 SNHLY, CDR2 FYNNEI. The trim removed 7 bases at V and 5 bases at J, leaving 11 bases unmatched. This CDR3 region has 15 residues.

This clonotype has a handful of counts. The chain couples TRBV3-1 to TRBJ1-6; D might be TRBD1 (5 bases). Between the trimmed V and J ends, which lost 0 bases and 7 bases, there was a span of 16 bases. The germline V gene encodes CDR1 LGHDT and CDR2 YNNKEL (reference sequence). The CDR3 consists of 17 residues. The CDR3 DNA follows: TGTGCCAGCAGCCAAGATGGAATTGGGGGGGGGAATTCACCCCTCCACTTT. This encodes CASSQDGIGGGNSPLHF. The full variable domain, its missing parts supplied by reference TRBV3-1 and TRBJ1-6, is DTAVSQTPKYLVTQMGNDKSIKCEQNLGHDTMYWYKQDSKKFLKIMFSYNNKELIINETVPNRFSPKSPDKAHLNLHINSLELGDSAVYFCASSQDGIGGGNSPLHFGNGTRLTVT.

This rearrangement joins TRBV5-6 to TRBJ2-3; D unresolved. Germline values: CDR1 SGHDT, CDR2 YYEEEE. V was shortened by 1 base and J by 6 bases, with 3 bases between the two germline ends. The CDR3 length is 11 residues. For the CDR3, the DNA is TGTGCCAGCAGCTTGAAGGATACGCAGTATTTT. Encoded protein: CASSLKDTQYF.